This T cell receptor beta chain was found in a study of CD8 T cells in Susac syndrome. Study-level information: Blood was drawn from patients with Susac syndrome. At that point, they were therapy-naive, on corticosteroids, or on intravenous immunoglobulin alone. Study-level results: Total CD8+ and CD8+ TEMRA repertoires contained over 15 and five Susac-specific public clones, respectively. Clonal expansion of CD8+ cells in Susac peaked in TEMRA cells (and in active patients).

Random hexamers were used to reverse transcribe the RNA input (about 0.5 to 1 ug). TCRdb re-derived calls from the immunoSEQ multiplex PCR reads in MiXCR, one entry per CDR3 protein. The profile shows 150,000 to 200,000 distinct CDR3 sequences, 95% of them singletons. Regarding this clonotype: Its antigen is still unknown.

This CDR3 has 17 amino acids. The germline V gene has CDR1 MDHEN and CDR2 SYDVKM. Losses at the gene ends were 3 bases for V and 9 bases for J; bases not matched to a gene: 13. V is TRBV28 and J is TRBJ2-1, with TRBD1 matching 11 bases. The sequenced sample was CD8+ T cells from PBMCs. The sequence was collected from a human donor with Susac syndrome. The CDR3 DNA reads TGTGCCAGCAGTTTTTATAATACCGGGACAGGGGGTGGTGAGCAGTTCTTC. Protein: CASSFYNTGTGGGEQFF.